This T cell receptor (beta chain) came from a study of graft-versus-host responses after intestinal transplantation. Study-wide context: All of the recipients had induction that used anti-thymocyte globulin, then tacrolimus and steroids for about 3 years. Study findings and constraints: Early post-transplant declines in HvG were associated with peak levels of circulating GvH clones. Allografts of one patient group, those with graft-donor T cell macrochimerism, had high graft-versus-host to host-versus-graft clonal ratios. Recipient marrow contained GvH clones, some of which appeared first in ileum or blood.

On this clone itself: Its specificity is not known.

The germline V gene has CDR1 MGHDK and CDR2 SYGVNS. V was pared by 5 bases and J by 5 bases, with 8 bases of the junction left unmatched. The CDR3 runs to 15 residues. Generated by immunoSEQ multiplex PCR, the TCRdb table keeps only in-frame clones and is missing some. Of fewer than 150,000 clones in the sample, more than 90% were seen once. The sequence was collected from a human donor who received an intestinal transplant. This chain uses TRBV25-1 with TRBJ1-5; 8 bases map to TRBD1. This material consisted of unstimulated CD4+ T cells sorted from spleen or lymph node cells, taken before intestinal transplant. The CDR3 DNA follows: TGTGCCAGCAGTCTAGGACAGGGTGTGGATCAGCCCCAGCATTTT. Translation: CASSLGQGVDQPQHF.